This TCR beta chain was found in a study of OX40 agonist ivuxolimab in advanced cancers. Points from the study as a whole: Clonal expansion from baseline to week 6 occurred in both CD4+ and CD8+ T cells.

The CDR3 is 16 amino acids. V was clipped by 4 bases and J by 0 bases, with 13 bases between them. Looked up from germline, CDR1 is SGHRS and CDR2 is YFSETQ. On this clone itself: The antigen remains unidentified.

The protocol was immunoSEQ multiplex PCR, while the TCRdb copy is restricted to in-frame clones and leaves out a portion. The sample shows about 73,000 clones, approximately 90% of them seen only once. This sample comprised CD4+ or CD8+ T cells sorted from blood, obtained in a trial of the OX40 agonist ivuxolimab. The source of this sequence is an adult with an advanced solid tumor such as melanoma, head and neck, liver or kidney cancer. The J gene is TRBJ2-2, the V gene TRBV5-1, with D perhaps TRBD2 (6 bases). The CDR3 here is CASSPRDLTNTGELFF. In nucleotides, the CDR3 is TGCGCCAGCAGCCCCAGGGACTTGACGAACACCGGGGAGCTGTTTTTT.